This T cell receptor (beta chain) was recorded in a study of T cell changes during pregnancy in multiple sclerosis. Here immunoSEQ multiplex PCR was the method, and the copy in TCRdb shows in-frame clones only, minus some. Found here are around 70,000 clones, about 90% of them singletons; the top ten hold around 0.27%. Trimming shortened V by 4 bases and J by 8 bases, and 23 bases separated the two germline ends. Germline CDR1 SNHLY, CDR2 FYNNEI. The CDR3 contains 16 residues. This chain joins TRBV2 and TRBJ1-2; no reliable D call. The sample was CD4+ T cells from peripheral blood mononuclear cells, taken after pregnancy. The sequence was collected from a female donor with multiple sclerosis, enrolled in a pregnancy study. In DNA form, the CDR3 reads TGTGCCAGCAGTGCCCGTCGGGTCCCGGAAACGCAAGGCTACACCTTC. Its translation is CASSARRVPETQGYTF.